This T cell receptor (beta chain) emerged from a study of CD8 T cells in ankylosing spondylitis. Study-level findings and limits: Clones that were linked to disease were CD8+ and were relatively rare in peripheral blood. Earlier literature documents some of the motif variants in reactive arthritis synovial fluid and blood.

This clonotype has ten or more counts. The antigen remains unidentified. TCRdb called the 5' RACE reads again in MiXCR, with one record for every CDR3 protein. Of more than 100,000 distinct CDR3 sequences in the sample, roughly 10% are singletons; the top ten hold about 4%. Germline values: CDR1 LNHDA, CDR2 SQIVND (reference sequence). The length of the CDR3 is 13 residues. Germline trimming cut 4 bases from V and 7 bases from J; bases unmatched to any gene: 5. The TCR originated in a female donor with ankylosing spondylitis or in good health (not recorded which). Sequencing input: blood, either unsorted or a sorted T cell fraction (not recorded which). The chain combines TRBV19 with TRBJ1-2, with 8 bases lining up with TRBD1. The CDR3 region is CASSSDRGAGYTF. The CDR3 bases are TGTGCCAGTAGTAGCGACAGGGGCGCTGGCTACACCTTC. Full variable domain (remainder filled in from reference TRBV19 and TRBJ1-2): DGGITQSPKYLFRKEGQNVTLSCEQNLNHDAMYWYRQDPGQGLRLIYYSQIVNDFQKGDIAEGYSVSREKKESFPLTVTSAQKNPTAFYLCASSSDRGAGYTFGSGTRLTVV.